The 8 T cell receptor beta chains reported below all come from one sample, sequenced in a study of technical replicates of blood from a few donors. Profiled with immunoSEQ multiplex PCR; TCRdb holds only in-frame clones, not every one. The sample yields about 88,000 clones, just under 95% seen once. Sequenced input: T cells isolated from PBMCs. The receptors come from a human donor in good health.

This chain links TRBV7-9 with TRBJ2-1; 10 nucleotides align to TRBD2. J was trimmed by 4 bases and V by 5 bases; bases with no gene match: 2. This CDR3 is 14 amino acids long. The germline V gene encodes CDR1 SEHNR and CDR2 FQNEAQ (reference sequence). CDR3 residues: CASSRTSGYNEQFF. CDR3 nucleotides: TGTGCCAGCAGCCGGACTAGCGGTTACAATGAGCAGTTCTTC.

The V and J genes are TRBV27 and TRBJ2-7; 9 bases fit TRBD2. The germline V gene has CDR1 MNHEY and CDR2 SMNVEV (reference sequence). Losses at the gene ends were 6 bases for V and 5 bases for J; bases not matched to a gene: 14. CDR3 length: 16 amino acids. This CDR3 is CASSSPMREGLHEQYF. The CDR3 region has the DNA TGTGCCAGCAGCTCCCCGATGCGGGAGGGCCTCCACGAGCAGTACTTC.

V and J are TRBV11-3 and TRBJ2-1; D ambiguous. From germline, CDR1 is SGHNT and CDR2 YENEEA. CDR3 length: 16 amino acids. Trimming took off 4 bases at V and 0 bases at J, with 13 bases between the two ends. CDR3 DNA: TGTGCCAGCAGCTCTATGTACCCTCCCTCCTACAATGAGCAGTTCTTC. Its protein is CASSSMYPPSYNEQFF.

The rearrangement joins TRBV11-2 to TRBJ1-2; 7 bases line up with TRBD1. Germline lookup yields CDR1 SGHAT and CDR2 FQNNGV. J gave up 3 bases and V 6 bases, and 10 bases lay outside the gene matches. The CDR3 runs 15 residues. In DNA, the CDR3 is TGTGCCAGCAGATATCGTGCGACAGGGCACTATGGCTACACCTTC. Its protein is CASRYRATGHYGYTF. The whole variable domain, remainder taken from reference TRBV11-2 and TRBJ1-2, is EAGVAQSPRYKIIEKRQSVAFWCNPISGHATLYWYQQILGQGPKLLIQFQNNGVVDDSQLPKDRFSAERLKGVDSTLKIQPAKLEDSAVYLCASRYRATGHYGYTFGSGTRLTVV.

The gene calls are TRBV4-1 and TRBJ2-3; 14 bases are a match to TRBD2. Germline CDR1 MGHRA, CDR2 YSYEKL. Trimming removed 4 bases from V and 3 bases from J; junction bases left unmatched: 9. This CDR3 has 18 residues. DNA of the CDR3: TGCGCCAGCAGCCTTGGTGGGACTAGCGGGGGAAGAACAGATACGCAGTATTTT. Translated, it gives CASSLGGTSGGRTDTQYF.

V is TRBV9 and J is TRBJ2-5; 9 positions agree with TRBD2. Germline V gives CDR1 SGDLS, CDR2 YYNGEE. The CDR3 has 16 residues. J gave up 4 bases and V 0 bases, and 7 bases lay outside the gene matches. The CDR3 DNA sequence: TGTGCCAGCAGCGTAGGGGCGGGAGGGATTATAGAGACCCAGTACTTC. Translation: CASSVGAGGIIETQYF.

The chain joins TRBV7-2 to TRBJ2-3, with TRBD2 matching 7 bases. V shed 1 base, J shed 7 bases, and the junction held 11 bases outside the gene matches. The V gene's germline CDR1 is SGHTA and CDR2 FQGNSA. The CDR3 is made up of 16 amino acids. CDR3 amino acids: CASSLGTGGSQNTQYF. The CDR3 nucleotides are TGTGCCAGCAGCTTAGGGACTGGCGGGAGCCAAAATACGCAGTATTTT. The full variable domain, its missing parts supplied by reference TRBV7-2 and TRBJ2-3, is GAGVSQSPSNKVTEKGKDVELRCDPISGHTALYWYRQSLGQGLEFLIYFQGNSAPDKSGLPSDRFSAERTGGSVSTLTIQRTQQEDSAVYLCASSLGTGGSQNTQYFGPGTRLTVL.

The rearrangement uses TRBV6-5 and TRBJ2-7; D not certain. The CDR3 consists of 15 residues. V was shortened by 2 bases and J by 7 bases, with 18 bases between the two germline ends. The germline V gene encodes CDR1 MNHEY and CDR2 SVGAGI. CDR3 residues: CASSYVKVGAREQYF. CDR3 bases: TGTGCCAGCAGTTACGTTAAAGTCGGAGCGAGAGAGCAGTACTTC.